The 19 T cell receptor beta chains below were found in one sample sequenced in a study of breast tumors, draining lymph nodes, adjacent tissues. Each CDR3 protein gets one entry after TCRdb re-called the multiplex PCR reads with MiXCR. The sample contains about 140,000 distinct CDR3 sequences, 32% of which appear only once. Breast cancer patients provided tissue from their axillary draining lymph nodes. Input material: axillary lymph node tissue. These receptors were obtained from a female donor with breast cancer. Some clones in this sample may be carry-over from other donors' samples.

CDR3 residues: CASSQMAVDGYTIYF. CDR3 sequence (DNA): TGTGCCAGCAGCCAGATGGCCGTGGATGGCTACACCATATATTTT. The J gene is TRBJ1-3, the V gene TRBV6-5; D call uncertain. Germline-derived CDR1 and CDR2 are MNHEY and SVGAGI. The CDR3 sequence is 15 residues long. Trimming pared 6 bases from V and 8 bases from J, leaving 20 bases between.

This clonotype came up many times. This chain links TRBV19 with TRBJ1-2; D is ambiguous. CDR1 is LNHDA, CDR2 SQIVND, per germline (reference sequence). The length of the CDR3 is 15 residues. Trimming took off 4 bases at V and 0 bases at J, with 12 bases between the two ends. CDR3 region: CASSTAQNPNYGYTF. As DNA, the CDR3 is TGTGCCAGTAGTACCGCTCAAAATCCTAACTATGGCTACACCTTC.

This clonotype was recorded many times. The genes are TRBV10-3 and TRBJ2-3; D is ambiguous. Deletions cut 0 bases from V and 0 bases from J, with 16 bases between. CDR3 length: 18 residues. Germline-derived CDR1 and CDR2 are ENHRY and SYGVKD. CDR3 sequence reads: CAISESLATGSSTDTQYF. As DNA, the CDR3 is TGTGCCATCAGTGAGTCGTTAGCCACCGGATCTAGCACAGATACGCAGTATTTT.

A word on this clonotype: A much larger clone is a single base away; this may be a read error. V usage is TRBV4-1 and J usage is TRBJ1-3; D unresolved. The CDR3 spans 12 residues. CDR1 is MGHRA and CDR2 is YSYEKL in the germline V gene. The CDR3 region has the DNA TGCGCCAGCAGCCAGGAGGGAAGCACCATATATTTT. Amino acid sequence: CASSQEGSTIYF.

This clonotype has a count of ten or more. The J gene is TRBJ2-3, the V gene TRBV5-8; D perhaps matches TRBD2 (7 bases). The V gene lost 3 bases and the J gene lost 4 bases, with 18 bases spanning the gap. The CDR3 length is 16 residues. Germline V gene sequence: CDR1 SGHTS, CDR2 YDEGEE. In nucleotides, the CDR3 is TGTGCCAGCAGCTATCAACGGGGGGCGCAAGCAGATACGCAGTATTTT. The encoded protein is CASSYQRGAQADTQYF.

This clonotype was observed a few times. The germline gene is not matched at one end of the junction; a read error may be the cause. The J gene is TRBJ1-2, the V gene TRBV6-7; perhaps TRBD1 as D (6 bases). TRBV6-7 is known as an ORF, though its function is uncertain. The CDR3 is 16 residues long. The DNA of the CDR3 is TGTGCCAGCAGTCACTCGTTGTGTCCGGGGGCTTGTGGCTACACCTTC. Its translation: CASSHSLCPGACGYTF.

This clonotype has at least ten counts. V gene TRBV19 combines with J gene TRBJ1-3, with D unresolved. CDR1 and CDR2 from the germline V gene are LNHDA and SQIVND (reference sequence). V shed 8 bases and J shed 0 bases, with 11 bases lying between them. The CDR3 is made up of 14 amino acids. Here the CDR3 reads CASRQVHSGNTIYF. For the CDR3, the DNA is TGTGCCAGTCGACAAGTGCACTCTGGAAACACCATATATTTT.

This clonotype appeared many times. V gene TRBV30 combines with J gene TRBJ1-5; TRBD1 agrees at 7 bases. The germline V gene encodes CDR1 GTSNPN and CDR2 SVGIG (reference sequence). J was trimmed by 6 bases and V by 3 bases; bases with no gene match: 5. The CDR3 covers 13 residues. The chain's CDR3 is CAWSRTGGQPQHF. DNA for the CDR3: TGTGCCTGGAGCAGGACAGGAGGTCAGCCCCAGCATTTT.

This chain uses TRBV28 with TRBJ1-2; TRBD1 is a possible D gene (6 bases). This CDR3 comprises 16 residues. The V end lost 4 bases, the J end lost 5 bases, and 20 bases lay between the germline ends. Germline lookup yields CDR1 MDHEN and CDR2 SYDVKM. CDR3 protein: CASSSNLDGQGYGYTF. As DNA, the CDR3 is TGTGCCAGCAGTTCAAACCTCGACGGGCAGGGGTATGGCTACACCTTC.

This clonotype was detected only a few times. This may come from a read error, since a much larger clone is one base off. V gene TRBV12-3 or TRBV12-4 combines with J gene TRBJ2-3; 8 bases are shared with TRBD2. The ends lost 3 bases at V and 2 bases at J; junction bases unmatched: 4. The CDR3 spans 15 residues. The DNA for the CDR3 is TGTGCCAGCAGTTTCTATAGCGGGGCCACAGATACGCAGTATTTT. It yields the protein CASSFYSGATDTQYF.

As for this clonotype: A read error may account for a junction end that differs from germline. The chain carries TRBV6-1 and TRBJ1-2; D ambiguous. The V gene's germline CDR1 is MNHNS and CDR2 SASEGT. The CDR3 has 13 amino acids. For the CDR3, the DNA is TGTGCCAGCAGGCCGTTACAGATCCATGGCGACACCTTC. Translated, it gives CASRPLQIHGDTF.

In its sample, this clonotype was seen many times. The chain links TRBV4-3 to TRBJ2-5; D tentatively reads TRBD1 or TRBD2 (5 bases each). Trimming left V 0 bases short and J 5 bases short, with 19 bases between. Germline CDR1 is LGHNA and CDR2 is YSLEER. The CDR3 contains 17 residues. CDR3 coding DNA: TGCGCCAGCAGCCAAGATAGGGACGGGACCTTGGGGGAGACCCAGTACTTC. It is translated as CASSQDRDGTLGETQYF.

This clonotype was counted ten times or more. V usage is TRBV12-5 and J usage is TRBJ2-3; 7 positions match TRBD1. CDR1 LGHNT and CDR2 FRNRAP come from the germline V gene. The V segment lost 6 bases and the J segment 3 bases; nucleotides outside the gene matches: 18. The CDR3 spans 18 residues. In DNA form, the CDR3 reads TGTGCTAGTGGACAACGACTATCCGGGACAGAAAGAACAGATACGCAGTATTTT. Its protein product is CASGQRLSGTERTDTQYF.

Turning to this clonotype: In this CDR3 the conserved last residue, phenylalanine or tryptophan, is missing, so a read error is likely. The DNA is omitted, as the CDR3 cannot be located on it reliably, and the CDR3 follows TCRdb's listing. V and J are TRBV19 and TRBJ2-7; the D call of TRBD2 is as the table states it, not checked on the DNA. Looked up from germline, CDR1 is LNHDA and CDR2 is SQIVND (reference sequence). The CDR3 spans 13 residues, counting both ends. The CDR3: CASSRQRGDEQHL.

This clonotype appeared many times. The chain uses TRBV5-5 and TRBJ1-6; maybe TRBD1 (5 bases). Trimming removed 2 bases at V and 7 bases at J, with 16 bases between. The CDR3 runs 16 residues. CDR1 is SGHKS, CDR2 YYEKEE, per germline (reference sequence). The CDR3 is CASSLGSPRGNSPLHF. The DNA for the CDR3 is TGTGCCAGCAGCTTAGGTTCACCCCGGGGCAATTCACCCCTCCACTTT.

This clonotype was observed at least ten times. The chain employs TRBV7-2 and TRBJ1-4, with TRBD1 matching 7 bases. Trimming at V came to 3 bases and at J to 8 bases, leaving 9 bases not matched to a gene. The CDR3 totals 15 residues. The V gene's germline CDR1 is SGHTA and CDR2 FQGNSA. CDR3 in amino acids: CASSFLQGWDEKLFF. CDR3 sequence (DNA): TGTGCCAGCAGCTTCCTACAGGGGTGGGACGAAAAACTGTTTTTT.

At least ten counts were recorded for this clonotype. The chain uses TRBV20-1 and TRBJ1-5, with D perhaps TRBD1 (5 bases). Germline-derived CDR1 and CDR2 are DFQATT and SNEGSKA (reference sequence). Trimming took 3 bases from V and 2 from J, leaving 17 bases between them. The CDR3 length is 16 residues. In DNA form, the CDR3 reads TGCAGTGCTAGGCCAAGGGACGCTCAGGGCAATCAGCCCCAGCATTTT. Amino acids: CSARPRDAQGNQPQHF.

This clonotype came up many times. The chain carries TRBV19 and TRBJ2-3; 8 bases align to TRBD2. Germline CDR1 LNHDA, CDR2 SQIVND (reference sequence). V lost 7 bases and J lost 1; bases outside the gene matches: 4. The CDR3 spans 14 residues. The DNA for the CDR3 is TGTGCCAGTAACCCAGCGGGGGGCACAGATACGCAGTATTTT. It specifies CASNPAGGTDTQYF.

This clonotype was counted at least ten times. V is TRBV4-2 and J is TRBJ2-1; 11 nucleotides align to TRBD1. V trimming: 2 bases; J trimming: 5 bases; junction bases outside the gene matches: 5. Per germline, CDR1 LGHNA and CDR2 YNFKEQ. CDR3 length equals 16 residues. Written as DNA, the CDR3 is TGTGCCAGCAGCCAACCAGGACAGGGGGCGGACAATGAGCAGTTCTTC. This gives the protein CASSQPGQGADNEQFF.